This TCR beta chain was found in a study of blood T cells in healthy people across ages. Study-wide points: It was the long-lived donors that had more naive CD4+ cells and higher diversity than aged donors. Expanded clonotype shifts may have been confounded, as the donors had an unknown CMV status.

There are a few counts of this clonotype. The target antigen is unknown. Through a sample-barcoded 5' primer and a J-beta primer mix, a second PCR was run for roughly 7 to 11 cycles. Each cDNA molecule received a tag from a template-switch adaptor that had 12 random nucleotides. TCRdb recomputed calls from the 5' RACE reads with MiXCR, one row per CDR3 protein. Counted here are over 1,500,000 distinct CDR3 sequences, around 50% occurring once; the ten biggest clones make up 2.1%. Germline loops: CDR1 SGHTA, CDR2 FQGNSA. This CDR3 comprises 16 residues. V lost 1 base to trimming and J lost 3 bases, with 15 bases between them. Healthy Caucasians from Russia aged roughly 6 to 100 served as donors.

Input material: blood. The chain recombines TRBV7-2 with TRBJ1-2; no firm D call. The clonotype originates from a woman aged 40 to 49 in good health. In nucleotides, the CDR3 is TGTGCCAGCAGCTTAGACGGAAGAGGGTTGTACTATGGCTACACCTTC. Its translation: CASSLDGRGLYYGYTF.